These T cell receptor beta chains were read from a single sample in a study of cytomegalovirus exposure and HLA in healthy donors. TCRdb keeps only in-frame clones here, not all; method: immunoSEQ multiplex PCR. The sample lists some 190,000 clones, 82% occurring once. Sequenced sample: PBMCs. The receptors shown here come from a man aged 40-49 years in good health and CMV-seronegative. Each CDR3 is given with its conserved first and last residue. D genes are given only for firm matches. Part of the rows lack a size; the others show once, few, many or a class for expanded clones.

V gene: TRBV27; clone size: .; D gene: TRBD2; J gene: TRBJ2-1; CDR3 protein: CASSLRTSGGANEQFF; CDR3 DNA: TGTGCCAGCAGTTTAAGGACTAGCGGGGGGGCCAATGAGCAGTTCTTC
V gene: TRBV13; clone size: .; D gene: .; J gene: TRBJ2-3; CDR3 protein: CASSSTRSTDTQYF; CDR3 DNA: TGTGCCAGCAGCTCAACAAGAAGCACAGATACGCAGTATTTT
V gene: TRBV5-4; clone size: .; D gene: .; J gene: TRBJ1-3; CDR3 protein: CASTATPGNTIYF; CDR3 DNA: TGTGCCAGCACTGCGACTCCTGGAAACACCATATATTTT
V gene: TRBV6-6; clone size: .; D gene: TRBD2; J gene: TRBJ2-1; CDR3 protein: CATAGGSMNEQFF; CDR3 DNA: TGTGCCACCGCGGGGGGATCGATGAATGAGCAGTTCTTC
V gene: TRBV5-4; clone size: .; D gene: TRBD2; J gene: TRBJ2-1; CDR3 protein: CASSLGSGRVNEQFF; CDR3 DNA: TGTGCCAGCAGCTTGGGCAGCGGGAGGGTGAATGAGCAGTTCTTC
V gene: TRBV4-3; clone size: .; D gene: TRBD1; J gene: TRBJ1-2; CDR3 protein: CASSQETGEGGYTF; CDR3 DNA: TGCGCCAGCAGCCAAGAGACAGGGGAGGGCGGCTACACCTTC
V gene: TRBV9; clone size: few; D gene: .; J gene: TRBJ2-5; CDR3 protein: CASSVAMGGAQETQYF; CDR3 DNA: TGTGCCAGCAGCGTAGCCATGGGGGGGGCGCAGGAGACCCAGTACTTC
V gene: TRBV13; clone size: .; D gene: .; J gene: TRBJ2-4; CDR3 protein: CASSLLRGRGSKNIQYF; CDR3 DNA: TGTGCCAGCAGCTTATTGAGGGGGAGGGGGTCCAAAAACATTCAGTACTTC
V gene: TRBV5-4; clone size: .; D gene: .; J gene: TRBJ1-2; CDR3 protein: CASDFLGGYGYTF; CDR3 DNA: TGTGCCAGCGACTTTCTCGGGGGTTATGGCTACACCTTC
V gene: TRBV5-8; clone size: few; D gene: .; J gene: TRBJ1-1; CDR3 protein: CASSSQGLGEAFF; CDR3 DNA: TGTGCCAGCAGCTCACAGGGCTTGGGTGAAGCTTTCTTT
V gene: TRBV4-2; clone size: few; D gene: TRBD2; J gene: TRBJ2-1; CDR3 protein: CASSQDRTSGRPVEQFF; CDR3 DNA: TGTGCCAGCAGCCAAGACCGGACTAGCGGGAGGCCTGTTGAGCAGTTCTTC
V gene: TRBV29-1; clone size: .; D gene: .; J gene: TRBJ2-5; CDR3 protein: CSVLPWGTLETQYF; CDR3 DNA: TGCAGCGTCCTACCTTGGGGGACTTTGGAGACCCAGTACTTC
V gene: TRBV28; clone size: .; D gene: .; J gene: TRBJ1-1; CDR3 protein: CASSFTRNTEAFF; CDR3 DNA: TGTGCCAGCAGTTTTACACGGAACACTGAAGCTTTCTTT
V gene: TRBV2; clone size: .; D gene: .; J gene: TRBJ1-1; CDR3 protein: CASRVNTLMDTEAFF; CDR3 DNA: TGTGCCAGCAGGGTCAACACCCTGATGGACACTGAAGCTTTCTTT
V gene: TRBV9; clone size: .; D gene: .; J gene: TRBJ2-3; CDR3 protein: CASSAPSSNTDTQYF; CDR3 DNA: TGTGCCAGCAGCGCCCCTAGTTCTAACACAGATACGCAGTATTTT
V gene: TRBV30; clone size: .; D gene: .; J gene: TRBJ2-7; CDR3 protein: CAWLEGGATTYEQYF; CDR3 DNA: TGTGCCTGGTTAGAGGGGGGGGCGACAACCTACGAGCAGTACTTC
V gene: TRBV7-2; clone size: .; D gene: TRBD1; J gene: TRBJ1-1; CDR3 protein: CASTSRGAVTEAFF; CDR3 DNA: TGTGCCAGCACGAGCAGGGGGGCGGTCACTGAAGCTTTCTTT
V gene: TRBV28; clone size: .; D gene: TRBD2; J gene: TRBJ2-7; CDR3 protein: CASSLPSGVNSYEQYF; CDR3 DNA: TGTGCCAGCAGTTTACCTAGCGGGGTCAACTCCTACGAGCAGTACTTC
V gene: TRBV10-1; clone size: .; D gene: .; J gene: TRBJ2-1; CDR3 protein: CASGKRVQGPCQFF; CDR3 DNA: TGCGCCAGCGGCAAGAGGGTACAGGGCCCCTGTCAGTTCTTC
V gene: TRBV4-1; clone size: once; D gene: TRBD1; J gene: TRBJ2-7; CDR3 protein: CASSQSDRGEQYF; CDR3 DNA: TGCGCCAGCAGCCAATCGGACAGGGGCGAGCAGTACTTC
V gene: TRBV5-4; clone size: .; D gene: .; J gene: TRBJ2-2; CDR3 protein: CPGRGSGGELFF; CDR3 DNA: TGCCCAGGCAGGGGTAGTGGCGGGGAGCTGTTTTTT
V gene: TRBV29-1; clone size: .; D gene: .; J gene: TRBJ2-4; CDR3 protein: CSVYGLKNIQYF; CDR3 DNA: TGCAGCGTTTATGGCTTGAAAAACATTCAGTACTTC
V gene: TRBV7-9; clone size: few; D gene: .; J gene: TRBJ1-1; CDR3 protein: CASSFEQRAFF; CDR3 DNA: TGTGCCAGCAGCTTCGAGCAGAGGGCTTTCTTT
V gene: TRBV15; clone size: .; D gene: .; J gene: TRBJ2-7; CDR3 protein: CATSRGASYEQYF; CDR3 DNA: TGTGCCACCAGCAGAGGAGCGTCCTACGAGCAGTACTTC
V gene: TRBV5-1; clone size: .; D gene: TRBD1; J gene: TRBJ1-5; CDR3 protein: CASSSTTGVVRPQHF; CDR3 DNA: TGCGCCAGCAGCTCGACTACAGGGGTGGTTAGGCCCCAGCATTTT
V gene: TRBV5-1; clone size: .; D gene: TRBD1; J gene: TRBJ1-2; CDR3 protein: CASSLGQGAYGYTF; CDR3 DNA: TGCGCCAGCAGCTTGGGGCAGGGGGCCTATGGCTACACCTTC
V gene: TRBV11-2; clone size: .; D gene: .; J gene: TRBJ1-2; CDR3 protein: CAGSLDGTVGYTF; CDR3 DNA: TGTGCCGGCAGCTTAGATGGAACAGTTGGCTACACCTTC
V gene: TRBV10-1; clone size: .; D gene: .; J gene: TRBJ1-6; CDR3 protein: CASSEVPGWDSPLHF; CDR3 DNA: TGCGCCAGCAGTGAAGTTCCAGGGTGGGATTCACCCCTCCACTTT
V gene: TRBV9; clone size: .; D gene: TRBD2; J gene: TRBJ2-3; CDR3 protein: CASSVGVQGLAGGPRTDTQYF; CDR3 DNA: TGTGCCAGCAGCGTAGGGGTCCAGGGACTAGCGGGGGGGCCGAGAACAGATACGCAGTATTTT